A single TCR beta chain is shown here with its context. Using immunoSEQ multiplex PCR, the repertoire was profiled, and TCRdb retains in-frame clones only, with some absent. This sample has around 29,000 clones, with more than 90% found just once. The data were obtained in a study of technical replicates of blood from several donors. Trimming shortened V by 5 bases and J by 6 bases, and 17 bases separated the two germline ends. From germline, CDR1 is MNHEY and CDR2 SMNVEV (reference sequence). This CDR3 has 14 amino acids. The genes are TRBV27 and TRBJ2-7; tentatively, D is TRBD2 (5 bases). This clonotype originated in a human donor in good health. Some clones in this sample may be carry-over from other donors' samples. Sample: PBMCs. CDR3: CASSVLGVLGEQYF. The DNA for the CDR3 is TGTGCCAGCAGTGTTCTCGGGGTCTTAGGCGAGCAGTACTTC.